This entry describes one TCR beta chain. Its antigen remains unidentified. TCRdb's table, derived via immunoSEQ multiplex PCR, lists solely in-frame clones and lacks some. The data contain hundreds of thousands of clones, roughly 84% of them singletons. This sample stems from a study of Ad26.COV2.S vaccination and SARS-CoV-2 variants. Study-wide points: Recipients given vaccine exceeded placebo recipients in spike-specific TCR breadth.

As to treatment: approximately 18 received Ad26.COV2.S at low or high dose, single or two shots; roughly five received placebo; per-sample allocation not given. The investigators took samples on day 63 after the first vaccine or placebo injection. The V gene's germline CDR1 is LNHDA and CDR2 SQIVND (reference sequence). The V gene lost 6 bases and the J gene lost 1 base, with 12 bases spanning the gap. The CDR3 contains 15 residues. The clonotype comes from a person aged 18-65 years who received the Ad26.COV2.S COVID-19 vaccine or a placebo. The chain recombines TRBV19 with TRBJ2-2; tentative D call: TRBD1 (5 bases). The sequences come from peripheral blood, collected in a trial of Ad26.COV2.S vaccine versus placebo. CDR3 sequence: CASSLPTGNTGELFF. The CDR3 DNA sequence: TGTGCCAGTAGCTTACCTACAGGGAACACCGGGGAGCTGTTTTTT.